Sequencing of this T cell receptor (beta chain) was carried out in a study of blood T cell repertoires in COVID-19. This clone appeared a single time. TCRdb keeps only in-frame clones here, not all; method: immunoSEQ multiplex PCR. The sample includes more than 350,000 clones, 75% to 90% seen only once; the top ten take approximately 1%. Germline CDR1 is LNHDA and CDR2 is SQIVND (reference sequence). V lost 5 bases and J lost 3; bases outside the gene matches: 2. This CDR3 has 13 residues. The J gene is TRBJ1-2, the V gene TRBV19; 8 bases are shared with TRBD1. The sequenced material came from PBMCs or T cells enriched from blood (not recorded which). The receptor was derived from a man between 18 and 29 years old who had recovered from COVID-19. For the CDR3, the DNA is TGTGCCAGTAGTCCAGGGGGCTACTATGGCTACACCTTC. This sequence encodes CASSPGGYYGYTF.